This T cell receptor beta chain came from a study of blood T cell repertoires in COVID-19. The germline V and J ends were trimmed by 4 bases and 2 bases, with 5 bases remaining between them. This CDR3 region has 13 residues. Germline V gene lookup returns CDR1 MNHEY and CDR2 SMNVEV (reference sequence). Per the study methods: Estimation of nucleated cell counts relied on the amplification of reference gene primers. TCRdb keeps only in-frame clones here, not all; method: immunoSEQ multiplex PCR. V and J calls and clone size are as listed in that table; D and trimming were resolved from the DNA. This sample has about 120,000 clones; roughly 80% occur once, and the top ten carry about 12%.

The chain links TRBV27 to TRBJ2-2; D is ambiguous. Sequencing was performed on peripheral blood. The clonotype was recovered from a human donor in a cohort sampled during active COVID-19. DNA of the CDR3: TGTGCCAGCAGTTCTCTTAACACCGGGGAGCTGTTTTTT. Protein sequence: CASSSLNTGELFF.